The 29 T cell receptor beta chains listed next were all sequenced from one sample in a study of cytotoxic CD8 clonotypes in ibrutinib-treated CLL. Clones were read by immunoSEQ multiplex PCR, and TCRdb kept only the in-frame ones, dropping some. The table includes some 310,000 clones, around four fifths detected once. The sample consisted of PBMCs, taken before ibrutinib treatment. These receptors came from a human donor with chronic lymphocytic leukemia.

The chain carries TRBV6-1 and TRBJ1-5; 7 positions agree with TRBD1. V dropped 6 bases and J dropped 4; count of bases not matched to a gene: 9. This CDR3 contains 15 residues. The V gene's germline CDR1 is MNHNS and CDR2 SASEGT. The CDR3, as DNA: TGTGCCAGCAGCGACAGGGCAAGGGGGAATCAGCCCCAGCATTTT. Its translation is CASSDRARGNQPQHF.

The chain links TRBV4-1 to TRBJ2-5; D not resolved. This CDR3 has 13 amino acids. V gave up 1 base and J gave up 5 bases, with 8 bases separating them. Germline assignment: CDR1 MGHRA and CDR2 YSYEKL. CDR3 residues: CASSQVRWETQYF. Here the CDR3 DNA reads TGCGCCAGCAGCCAAGTGCGATGGGAGACCCAGTACTTC.

V is TRBV7-2 and J is TRBJ2-5; D remains unclear. The ends were cut back, 1 base at V and 1 base at J, with 10 bases in the middle. CDR1 is SGHTA and CDR2 is FQGNSA in the germline V gene. This CDR3 is 15 amino acids long. CDR3 amino acids: CASSLGLVSQETQYF. Here the CDR3 DNA reads TGTGCCAGCAGCTTAGGCCTAGTATCCCAAGAGACCCAGTACTTC.

The rearrangement links TRBV5-1 to TRBJ2-5; tentatively, D is TRBD1 (6 bases). Trimming removed 5 bases at V and 1 base at J, with 15 bases between. The germline CDR1 and CDR2 sequences are SGHRS and YFSETQ. The CDR3 is made up of 15 amino acids. The CDR3 region is CASREPQGTQETQYF. The CDR3 DNA reads TGCGCCAGCAGAGAACCTCAGGGGACCCAAGAGACCCAGTACTTC. Filled out from reference TRBV5-1 and TRBJ2-5, the complete variable domain reads KAGVTQTPRYLIKTRGQQVTLSCSPISGHRSVSWYQQTPGQGLQFLFEYFSETQRNKGNFPGRFSGRQFSNSRSEMNVSTLELGDSALYLCASREPQGTQETQYFGPGTRLLVL.

The chain employs TRBV11-2 and TRBJ2-7; TRBD2 matches 11 bases. V lost 5 bases, J lost 2 bases, and 5 bases stayed unmatched. The CDR3 totals 15 residues. Germline CDR1 reads SGHAT; CDR2 reads FQNNGV. CDR3 residues: CASSRGTSGTYEQYF. Here the CDR3 DNA reads TGTGCCAGCAGCCGGGGGACTAGCGGAACCTACGAGCAGTACTTC. Full variable domain (missing parts from reference TRBV11-2 and TRBJ2-7): EAGVAQSPRYKIIEKRQSVAFWCNPISGHATLYWYQQILGQGPKLLIQFQNNGVVDDSQLPKDRFSAERLKGVDSTLKIQPAKLEDSAVYLCASSRGTSGTYEQYFGPGTRLTVT.

This clone was counted only a few times. The gene calls are TRBV19 and TRBJ2-1; TRBD2 might be the D (5 bases). Trimming cost V 5 bases and J 12 bases, with 17 bases left between them. Germline V gene lookup returns CDR1 LNHDA and CDR2 SQIVND (reference sequence). This CDR3 contains 13 residues. CDR3 sequence (DNA): TGTGCCAGTAGTCCGATACTAGTCCAGGCGCAGTTCTTC. Amino acid sequence: CASSPILVQAQFF.

This clone has more than one count but fewer than ten. This rearrangement joins TRBV5-1 to TRBJ1-5; no definite D call. There are 13 residues in the CDR3. Germline lookup yields CDR1 SGHRS and CDR2 YFSETQ. V was shortened by 4 bases and J by 0 bases, with 5 bases between the two germline ends. As DNA, the CDR3 is TGCGCCAGCAGCCGTGATAGCAATCAGCCCCAGCATTTT. Translated, it gives CASSRDSNQPQHF.

This clone was seen just once. This rearrangement joins TRBV28 to TRBJ2-7; tentative D call: TRBD2 (6 bases). V lost 2 bases and J 3 bases, leaving 17 bases between the germline ends. Germline V lookup: CDR1 MDHEN, CDR2 SYDVKM. This CDR3 comprises 16 residues. The CDR3 DNA is TGTGCCAGCAGTTTACCGACGGGGGTTAGTGGCTACGAGCAGTACTTC. Translation gives CASSLPTGVSGYEQYF.

The chain recombines TRBV28 with TRBJ2-3; 9 bases align to TRBD2. Germline trimming cut 2 bases from V and 7 bases from J; bases unmatched to any gene: 4. The CDR3 covers 14 residues. Looked up from germline, CDR1 is MDHEN and CDR2 is SYDVKM. The CDR3 loop is CASSLGASGNTQYF. CDR3 nucleotide sequence: TGTGCCAGCAGTTTAGGGGCTAGCGGGAATACGCAGTATTTT.

The chain joins TRBV11-2 to TRBJ2-7, with 9 bases that match TRBD2. V shed 3 bases and J 4 bases; nucleotides not matched to a gene: 4. Germline-derived CDR1 and CDR2 are SGHAT and FQNNGV. This CDR3 has 14 amino acids. DNA for the CDR3: TGTGCCAGCAGCTTTTCGCGGGAGGGTTACGAGCAGTACTTC. It specifies CASSFSREGYEQYF.

The chain combines TRBV10-3 with TRBJ2-5, with 8 bases fitting TRBD2. Germline loops: CDR1 ENHRY, CDR2 SYGVKD. The CDR3 spans 14 residues. Trimming at V came to 2 bases and at J to 3 bases, leaving 2 bases not matched to a gene. The CDR3 DNA is TGTGCCATCAGTGAGGGGCGGGGGGAAGAGACCCAGTACTTC. Protein: CAISEGRGEETQYF.

The V and J genes are TRBV6-5 and TRBJ1-1; 8 bases are a match to TRBD1. The CDR3 loop spans 13 amino acids. Germline loops: CDR1 MNHEY, CDR2 SVGAGI. After removal of 5 bases from V and 7 bases from J, the junction contained 6 bases not matched to a gene. CDR3 coding DNA: TGTGCCAGCAGTCAAACAGGGGGTATTGAAGCTTTCTTT. Residues: CASSQTGGIEAFF.

A single count supports this clone. Within the sample, other DNA sequences also encode this same CDR3. The chain recombines TRBV9 with TRBJ1-3; weak D call: TRBD1 (5 bases). The germline gives CDR1 SGDLS, CDR2 YYNGEE. The CDR3 runs to 12 residues. V lost 8 bases and J lost 2, with 8 bases in between. CDR3: CASKGAGNTIYF. The CDR3 nucleotides read TGTGCCAGTAAAGGGGCTGGAAACACCATATATTTT.

In its sample, this clone was seen a few times. The V and J genes are TRBV27 and TRBJ1-2; no clear D gene. The CDR3 sequence is 14 residues long. V shed 5 bases and J shed 0 bases, with 10 bases lying between them. The germline CDR1 and CDR2 sequences are MNHEY and SMNVEV (reference sequence). DNA of the CDR3: TGTGCCAGCAGTCCTAGAGCGGCTAACTATGGCTACACCTTC. Residues: CASSPRAANYGYTF.

The chain's CDR3 is CASSPSGFGEAFF. DNA of the CDR3: TGCGCCAGCAGCCCTTCAGGGTTTGGTGAAGCTTTCTTT. This chain uses TRBV5-1 with TRBJ1-1; possible D gene TRBD1, 5 bases. The CDR3 has 13 amino acids. Germline V gene sequence: CDR1 SGHRS, CDR2 YFSETQ. V was clipped by 4 bases and J by 7 bases, with 14 bases between them.

This clone was observed a single time. The genes are TRBV11-2 and TRBJ2-2; D gene ambiguous. From germline, CDR1 is SGHAT and CDR2 FQNNGV. The V end was cut by 0 bases, the J end by 7 bases, with 6 bases between. This CDR3 is built from 13 residues. CDR3 amino acids: CASSLDGLGELFF. Here the CDR3 DNA reads TGTGCCAGCAGCTTAGACGGGCTCGGGGAGCTGTTTTTT.

The DNA of the CDR3 is TGTGCCAGCAGTTATGCGTCTGGGGCCAACGTCCTGACTTTC. Protein sequence: CASSYASGANVLTF. The chain joins TRBV7-6 to TRBJ2-6; D is unclear. From germline, CDR1 is SGHVS and CDR2 FNYEAQ. Trimming pared 6 bases from V and 1 base from J, leaving 7 bases between. There are 14 residues in the CDR3.

Points on this clone: A read error may account for a junction end that differs from germline. J is TRBJ1-4 and V is TRBV15; D may be TRBD1 (5 bases). This CDR3 is built from 12 residues. Germline values: CDR1 LNHNV, CDR2 YYDKDF (reference sequence). In nucleotides, the CDR3 is TGTGCCACCAGCAGAGATTACAGGAGCCTTTTCTTT. Its translation: CATSRDYRSLFF.

The chain has TRBV5-8 and TRBJ2-4; perhaps D is TRBD1 or TRBD2 (5 bases each). With 1 base removed from V and 6 bases from J, the gap between germline ends came to 17 bases. CDR3 size: 16 residues. Germline V gene data show CDR1 as SGHTS and CDR2 as YDEGEE. This chain's CDR3 is CASSLRSQAGGNIQYF. The CDR3 DNA reads TGTGCCAGCAGCTTGAGGTCGCAAGCTGGGGGAAACATTCAGTACTTC. The variable domain in full, with the rest retrieved from reference TRBV5-8 and TRBJ2-4, is EAGVTQSPTHLIKTRGQQATLRCSPISGHTSVYWYQQALGLGLQFLLWYDEGEERNRGNFPPRFSGRQFPNYSSELNVNALELEDSALYLCASSLRSQAGGNIQYFGAGTRLSVL.

The chain combines TRBV30 with TRBJ2-1; the D gene is possibly TRBD1 (5 bases). The germline V gene encodes CDR1 GTSNPN and CDR2 SVGIG (reference sequence). The CDR3 loop spans 15 amino acids. V was pared by 0 bases and J by 4 bases, with 13 bases between. The CDR3 region has the DNA TGTGCCTGGAGTGTACTTGGGGCAGGGTACAATGAGCAGTTCTTC. Its protein product is CAWSVLGAGYNEQFF.

The chain has TRBV7-9 and TRBJ2-3, with 12 bases lining up with TRBD1. Germline lookup yields CDR1 SEHNR and CDR2 FQNEAQ (reference sequence). The CDR3 contains 16 residues. V lost 6 bases and J lost 3; bases outside the gene matches: 7. For the CDR3, the DNA is TGTGCCAGCAGGGGACAGGGGGCGTTCGATACAGATACGCAGTATTTT. Translating it yields CASRGQGAFDTDTQYF.

This clone was seen a few times. The CDR3 DNA reads as TGTGCCAGCAGCTTGGGGAGGGCCTATGGCTACACCTTC. Protein product: CASSLGRAYGYTF. The chain employs TRBV5-4 and TRBJ1-2, with D unresolved. The V gene lost 0 bases and the J gene lost 4 bases, with 7 bases spanning the gap. Germline-derived CDR1 and CDR2 are SGHNT and YYREEE (reference sequence). This CDR3 is built from 13 residues.

V is TRBV7-8 and J is TRBJ2-3, with a tentative D call TRBD1 (6 bases). The CDR3 is 14 amino acids. Trimming removed 5 bases at V and 3 bases at J, with 12 bases between. CDR1 is SGHVS, CDR2 FQNEAQ, per germline. CDR3 DNA: TGTGCCAGCAGCCACAGGGTTAGGACAGATACGCAGTATTTT. Translation gives CASSHRVRTDTQYF.

The chain couples TRBV27 to TRBJ2-7; TRBD2 matches 8 bases. J lost 3 bases, V lost 3 bases, and 7 bases had no gene match. This CDR3 has 15 amino acids. The germline V gene encodes CDR1 MNHEY and CDR2 SMNVEV (reference sequence). The CDR3 DNA reads TGTGCCAGCAGTTTCACGGCGGGGGGTTTCTACGAGCAGTACTTC. Translation gives CASSFTAGGFYEQYF.

The chain couples TRBV18 to TRBJ1-1, with a tentative D call TRBD1 (5 bases). V dropped 2 bases and J dropped 5 bases, with 15 bases sitting between them. CDR1 and CDR2 (germline): KGHSH, LQKENI. This CDR3 comprises 15 residues. In DNA form, the CDR3 reads TGTGCCAGCTCACCAGGCAGGGCCCGAGGGACTGAAGCTTTCTTT. Translation gives CASSPGRARGTEAFF. Variable domain in full (rest from reference TRBV18 and TRBJ1-1): NAGVMQNPRHLVRRRGQEARLRCSPMKGHSHVYWYRQLPEEGLKFMVYLQKENIIDESGMPKERFSAEFPKEGPSILRIQQVVRGDSAAYFCASSPGRARGTEAFFGQGTRLTVV.

This clone was seen once. Distinct nucleotide sequences in the sample also encode this CDR3. This sequence joins TRBV6-5 and TRBJ2-3, with D possibly being TRBD2 (5 bases). Between the trimmed V and J ends, which lost 0 bases and 4 bases, there was a span of 5 bases. The CDR3 consists of 13 residues. The germline gives CDR1 MNHEY, CDR2 SVGAGI. The CDR3 is CASSYSRADTQYF. The CDR3 bases are TGTGCCAGCAGTTACTCGAGGGCAGATACGCAGTATTTT.

The chain joins TRBV30 to TRBJ2-7, with 10 bases lining up with TRBD1. Unmatched junction bases numbered 7, after V lost 2 bases and J lost 3 bases. The CDR3 covers 15 residues. Germline values: CDR1 GTSNPN, CDR2 SVGIG (reference sequence). The CDR3 DNA reads as TGTGCCTGGAGTTTCCCGGGACAGGGGATCTACGAGCAGTACTTC. Translated, it gives CAWSFPGQGIYEQYF.

This sequence joins TRBV11-2 and TRBJ2-1, with TRBD1 matching over 9 bases. The CDR3 runs to 17 residues. CDR1 is SGHAT, CDR2 FQNNGV, per germline. The ends lost 1 base at V and 4 bases at J; junction bases unmatched: 8. This CDR3 is CASSLVGDRVGYNEQFF. CDR3 DNA sequence: TGTGCCAGCAGCTTAGTCGGGGACAGGGTCGGGTACAATGAGCAGTTCTTC.

V gene TRBV27 combines with J gene TRBJ1-2; TRBD1 might be the D (5 bases). Trimming left V 2 bases short and J 8 bases short, with 12 bases between. The CDR3 is 13 residues long. Germline-derived CDR1 and CDR2 are MNHEY and SMNVEV (reference sequence). The CDR3 loop reads CASSLAGGSGYTF. The DNA of the CDR3 is TGTGCCAGCAGTTTAGCGGGGGGGAGCGGCTACACCTTC.